This TCR beta chain is from a study of identical twins. General study points: Models underestimated how often monozygotic twins shared out-of-frame TCR alpha. There were fewer insertions in abundant cord blood beta clonotypes, but memory repertoires showed no such pattern.

The CDR3 consists of 12 residues. CDR1 SGHVS and CDR2 FQNEAQ come from the germline V gene. V lost 10 bases to trimming and J lost 0 bases, with 10 bases between them. A single record per CDR3 protein comes from TCRdb applying MiXCR to the 5' RACE reads. In the table there are around 340,000 distinct CDR3 sequences, 9% to 15% of which are singletons. There are many counts of this clonotype. Its antigen is still unknown. The same sample was also studied in work on yellow fever vaccine responses in identical twins.

The chain is built from TRBV7-8 and TRBJ2-7, with D uncertain. The TCR was taken from a woman aged 18 to 35 in good health. Sequencing used CD8+ T cells sorted from blood. The CDR3 is CATGRHSYEQYF. The CDR3 coding sequence is TGTGCCACCGGACGCCACTCCTACGAGCAGTACTTC.